This T cell receptor (beta chain) appears in the sequencing data of a study of T-cell memory formation after mild COVID-19. On the study more broadly: The two donors had largely donor-specific TCR clusters. Study-wide points: CD4+ contracting clones were found mainly in CM and EM, and CD8+ ones in EMRA.

CDR3 size: 16 residues. Germline loops: CDR1 SNHLY, CDR2 FYNNEI. Trimming cost V 6 bases and J 2 bases, with 18 bases left between them. TCRdb analysed the 5' RACE reads with MiXCR anew, one entry per CDR3 protein. The sample lists about 340,000 distinct CDR3 sequences; more than 20% were seen once. Concerning this clonotype: Its target is not known.

The receptor comes from an adult woman who had mild COVID-19 (a few samples of this study predate the infection). Cell type and time point are not known. Input material: PBMCs or a T cell subset sorted from them (not recorded which). The V gene is TRBV2, the J gene TRBJ2-3; no definite D call. This CDR3 is CASRWGVTISTDTQYF. CDR3 in DNA: TGTGCCAGCAGGTGGGGTGTTACCATCTCCACAGATACGCAGTATTTT. The full variable domain, completed using reference TRBV2 and TRBJ2-3, is EPEVTQTPSHQVTQMGQEVILRCVPISNHLYFYWYRQILGQKVEFLVSFYNNEISEKSEIFDDQFSVERPDGSNFTLKIRSTKLEDSAMYFCASRWGVTISTDTQYFGPGTRLTVL.